The clone carrying this TCR beta chain was picked up many times. Its antigen is still unknown. The data derive from a study of molecular identifiers for immune sequencing clone quantification. Study results and limitations: Barcode sharing among identical TCR molecules could make large clones appear smaller.

The CDR3 has 12 residues. Germline V gene lookup returns CDR1 LGHDT and CDR2 YNNKEL (reference sequence). Trimming took off 5 bases at V and 3 bases at J, with 7 bases between the two ends. Sorting defined naive CD8 T cells as CD8+CD4-CCR7+CD45RA+. Previously reported methods and listed TCR primers produced the bulk TCR libraries. One entry per CDR3 protein results from TCRdb running MiXCR on the PCR reads. The table shows under 600,000 distinct CDR3 sequences, with about 22% occurring only once. The material sequenced was naive CD8+ T cells from blood, with Jurkat cell RNA spiked in. Subset: FACS-sorted CD8+CD4-CCR7+CD45RA+ naive T cells. This chain uses TRBV3-1 with TRBJ1-2; a weak D match, TRBD1 (5 bases). The origin of this receptor is a human donor in good health. Some libraries in this study had Jurkat cell RNA spiked in. CDR3 region: CASSGDDYGYTF. DNA of the CDR3: TGTGCCAGCAGCGGGGACGACTATGGCTACACCTTC.